Detailed here is one TCR beta chain. Its matching antigen is unknown. The CDR3 extends over 16 amino acids. Germline V gene sequence: CDR1 LNHDA, CDR2 SQIVND (reference sequence). V trimming: 6 bases; J trimming: 4 bases; junction bases outside the gene matches: 8. This sample was taken from a study of T-cell memory formation after mild COVID-19. Study overall: Among the donors, TCR clusters were largely specific to each donor.

Overall study results and limits: Clones that shrank (day 15 to 85) were balanced CD4/CD8, whereas later expanders leaned CD4+.

Sample barcodes and UMIs were carried by the TCR alpha and TCR beta cDNA libraries that 5'RACE generated with constant-segment primers. TCRdb passed the 5' RACE reads through MiXCR, listing each CDR3 protein once. This sample has 150,000 to 200,000 distinct CDR3 sequences, with 16% found just once. The receptor's source is an adult woman who had mild COVID-19 (a few samples of this study predate the infection). Cell type and time point are not known. The sequencing input was PBMCs or a T cell subset sorted from them (not recorded which). The chain has TRBV19 and TRBJ2-5, with 13 nucleotides matching TRBD2. The chain's CDR3 is CASSFGTSGVGETQYF. The CDR3 nucleotides read TGTGCCAGTAGCTTCGGGACTAGCGGGGTGGGAGAGACCCAGTACTTC.